This T cell receptor (beta chain) was profiled in a study of blood T cells in healthy people across ages. General study findings and limits: Donors of long life had a larger count of naive CD4+ cells and greater diversity than aged donors. Leaving the PBMCs unsorted stopped any conclusive comparison of naive versus antigen-experienced cells.

Notes on this clonotype: Its antigen is still unknown.

Trimming took 0 bases from V and 2 from J, leaving 16 bases between them. Germline loops: CDR1 SGDLS, CDR2 YYNGEE. The CDR3 length is 17 residues. Then a second PCR, running roughly 7 to 11 cycles, was carried out with a sample-barcoded 5' primer and a J-beta primer mix. TCRdb reprocessed the 5' RACE reads via MiXCR and lists one record per CDR3 protein. The sample lists about 640,000 distinct CDR3 sequences, 58% occurring once. The chain is built from TRBV9 and TRBJ2-3, with D tentatively TRBD1 (8 bases). The sample comprised blood. This TCR was sampled from a man aged 55 to 70 in good health. The CDR3 DNA sequence: TGTGCCAGCAGCGTAGCAGGGGGCGGGGGATTCACAGATACGCAGTATTTT. Its translation: CASSVAGGGGFTDTQYF.